Shown below are 12 T cell receptor beta chains from a single sample sequenced in a study of vaccination effects on CD4 cells after COVID-19. The ViraFEST assay expanded antigen-specific CD4+ T cells with viral peptide pools before sequencing. Subsequent to a culture period of about nine days, CD4+ T cells were isolated. The healthy vaccine recipients, who had no prior SARS-CoV-2 infection, showed negative nucleocapsid antibodies. The antigens of these receptors remain unknown. This table comes from immunoSEQ multiplex PCR, and its TCRdb copy is limited to in-frame clones, with some not included. The sample lists 55,000 to 75,000 clones; 65% to 85% were seen once. Source: CD4+ T cells from PBMCs cultured with HCoV-OC43 spike peptides, taken before COVID-19 vaccination. Subset indicated: HCoV-OC43 spike overlapping peptide pool stimulation. These receptors originate from a human donor who received a COVID-19 vaccine.

The chain employs TRBV6-6 and TRBJ2-3; no clear D. The CDR3 contains 14 residues. CDR1 MNHNY and CDR2 SVGAGI come from the germline V gene (reference sequence). Deletions cut 2 bases from V and 5 bases from J, with 11 bases between. The CDR3 sequence: CASSYMAVGDTQYF. The CDR3 region has the DNA TGTGCCAGCAGTTACATGGCGGTTGGAGATACGCAGTATTTT.

This chain joins TRBV5-8 and TRBJ1-1; D unresolved. Trimming pared 4 bases from V and 1 base from J, leaving 14 bases between. This CDR3 has 15 residues. From germline, CDR1 is SGHTS and CDR2 YDEGEE. The CDR3, as DNA: TGTGCCAGCAGCCCGATGGCAGTGCAGAACACTGAAGCTTTCTTT. Amino acids: CASSPMAVQNTEAFF.

This clone was counted only a few times. This chain uses TRBV3-1 (or the pseudogene TRBV3-2) with TRBJ1-2; D possibly corresponds to TRBD1 (6 bases). Germline values: CDR1 LGHDT, CDR2 YNNKEL (reference sequence). There are 13 residues in the CDR3. The V gene lost 6 bases and the J gene lost 3 bases, with 11 bases spanning the gap. CDR3 in amino acids: CASRPQGHYGYTF. CDR3 sequence (DNA): TGTGCCAGCAGACCACAGGGTCACTATGGCTACACCTTC.

This clone was seen only a few times. V usage is TRBV6-4 and J usage is TRBJ2-3; D is possibly TRBD2 (5 bases). Between the trimmed V and J ends, which lost 1 base and 5 bases, there was a span of 7 bases. The CDR3 sequence is 13 residues long. Germline loops: CDR1 MRHNA, CDR2 SNTAGT. The CDR3 is CASSDCTRDTQYF. The CDR3 DNA reads TGTGCCAGCAGTGACTGTACTAGAGATACGCAGTATTTT.

This rearrangement joins TRBV5-4 to TRBJ2-2; 10 nucleotides line up with TRBD2. The CDR3 length is 16 residues. J lost 4 bases, V lost 3 bases, and 6 bases had no gene match. CDR1 is SGHNT and CDR2 is YYREEE in the germline V gene (reference sequence). This CDR3 reads CASSYGSSGSTGELFF. DNA of the CDR3: TGTGCCAGCAGCTATGGGTCTAGCGGGAGCACCGGGGAGCTGTTTTTT.

This chain joins TRBV12-5 and TRBJ2-7; 7 bases align to TRBD1. J was trimmed by 2 bases and V by 0 bases; bases with no gene match: 7. CDR3 length: 16 residues. CDR1 and CDR2 from the germline V gene are LGHNT and FRNRAP. The CDR3 sequence: CASGLVLGQEPYEQYV. The DNA of the CDR3 is TGTGCTAGTGGTTTGGTACTCGGACAGGAGCCCTACGAGCAGTACGTC.

The rearrangement joins TRBV3-1 (or the pseudogene TRBV3-2) to TRBJ2-1; D is unclear. Germline assignment: CDR1 LGHDT and CDR2 YNNKEL (reference sequence). The CDR3 runs 19 residues. The germline V and J ends were trimmed by 1 base and 9 bases, with 28 bases remaining between them. In DNA, the CDR3 is TGTGCCAGCAGCCAAGCCGCGCTCCGCTTTGGTAGGATTGGTGGTGAGCAGTTCTTC. Its translation is CASSQAALRFGRIGGEQFF.

The genes are TRBV5-1 and TRBJ2-3, with 10 nucleotides matching TRBD2. With V trimmed by 0 bases and J by 4 bases, 5 bases remained unmatched. This CDR3 has 16 amino acids. Germline-derived CDR1 and CDR2 are SGHRS and YFSETQ. This chain's CDR3 is CASSLGTSGAADTQYF. CDR3 sequence (DNA): TGCGCCAGCAGCTTGGGGACTAGCGGTGCAGCAGATACGCAGTATTTT.

This chain links TRBV7-8 with TRBJ2-7; D remains ambiguous. V was cut by 5 bases and J by 6 bases, with 11 bases left in between. CDR1 SGHVS and CDR2 FQNEAQ come from the germline V gene. The length of the CDR3 is 12 residues. CDR3 in amino acids: CASSLLAAEQYV. The DNA for the CDR3 is TGTGCCAGCAGCCTCCTCGCGGCCGAGCAGTACGTC.

The chain employs TRBV6-5 and TRBJ2-3; D not certain. V gave up 3 bases and J gave up 4 bases, with 11 bases separating them. This CDR3 contains 14 residues. Germline CDR1 is MNHEY and CDR2 is SVGAGI. Here the CDR3 reads CASSYGSGADTQYF. CDR3 in DNA: TGTGCCAGCAGTTATGGTTCCGGCGCAGATACGCAGTATTTT.

This CDR3 reads CASSFRFGEQYV. Written as DNA, the CDR3 is TGTGCCAGCAGCTTTCGCTTTGGGGAGCAGTACGTC. This sequence joins TRBV5-6 and TRBJ2-7; D call uncertain. Germline V gene lookup returns CDR1 SGHDT and CDR2 YYEEEE. V lost 2 bases and J lost 7, with 10 bases in between. The length of the CDR3 is 12 residues.

V and J are TRBV12-3 or TRBV12-4 and TRBJ1-2; tentatively, D is TRBD1 (6 bases). Trimming shortened V by 3 bases and J by 8 bases, and 13 bases separated the two germline ends. The CDR3 runs 13 residues. Here the CDR3 reads CASSFLRGQGYTF. As DNA, the CDR3 is TGTGCCAGCAGTTTCCTCCGGGGGCAAGGCTACACCTTC.